This TCR beta chain is from a study of blood T cell repertoires in COVID-19. For the study at large: COVID-19 samples, acute and convalescent, were from the United States, Italy and Spain.

CDR3 length equals 14 residues. Trimming removed 6 bases at V and 3 bases at J, with 16 bases between. Germline V gene sequence: CDR1 SQVTM, CDR2 ANQGSEA. Authors' processing steps: Counts of nucleated cells, estimated from reference gene primer amplification, were obtained. The repertoire was sequenced with immunoSEQ multiplex PCR; TCRdb's copy has only in-frame clones and lacks some. The V and J calls and clone size are taken from that table; D and trimming were inferred from the DNA. The data contain fewer than 150,000 clones, 70% to 90% of them singletons. The receptor comes from a man between 65 and 85 years old who had recovered from COVID-19. The V call is TRBV29-1, the J call TRBJ2-3; D possibly corresponds to TRBD1 (6 bases). Sequenced input: peripheral blood. Written as DNA, the CDR3 is TGCAGCGTGGTGGACAGACATCTAACAGATACGCAGTATTTT. This gives the protein CSVVDRHLTDTQYF.